This TCR beta chain was profiled in a study of T cell changes during pregnancy in multiple sclerosis. CDR1 is SGHRS, CDR2 YFSETQ, per germline. This CDR3 is built from 15 residues. Trimming cost V 4 bases and J 1 base, with 13 bases left between them. The data were produced by immunoSEQ multiplex PCR, yet TCRdb's version contains in-frame clones alone and is incomplete. The sample lists some 89,000 clones; over 90% were seen once. This clone has only one observation. The sequence came from a female donor with multiple sclerosis, enrolled in a pregnancy study. The input for sequencing was peripheral blood, taken in the third trimester of pregnancy. J is TRBJ2-3 and V is TRBV5-1; D is perhaps TRBD1 (5 bases). The CDR3 nucleotides are TGCGCCAGCAGCGAAACAGGTCGCGGCACAGATACGCAGTATTTT. Its protein is CASSETGRGTDTQYF.